A single sample is the source of the 28 T cell receptor beta chains below, sequenced in a study of STAT5B mutations in CD4+ large granular lymphocyte leukemia. Clones were sequenced by immunoSEQ multiplex PCR, and TCRdb holds only the in-frame ones, with some missing. The sample contains around 21,000 clones, 78% of which appear only once. The sequencing sample was made of CD4+ T cells from blood buffy coats. The source is a human donor in good health.

J is TRBJ2-2 and V is TRBV30; weak D call: TRBD2 (6 bases). Trimming removed 4 bases from V and 1 base from J, with 16 bases in between. Germline CDR1 reads GTSNPN; CDR2 reads SVGIG (reference sequence). This CDR3 contains 16 residues. In DNA, the CDR3 is TGTGCCTGGATCCCTCGGCGGCGGGGGAACACCGGGGAGCTGTTTTTT. This encodes CAWIPRRRGNTGELFF.

This clone was counted only a few times. The rearrangement links TRBV6-1 to TRBJ2-7, with D possibly matching TRBD1 (5 bases). Trimming stripped 8 bases from V and 0 bases from J, with 14 bases between. Germline V gives CDR1 MNHNS, CDR2 SASEGT. CDR3 length: 14 residues. As DNA, the CDR3 is TGTGCCAGCGGGTCATACAGGAACTCCTACGAGCAGTACTTC. This translates into CASGSYRNSYEQYF.

The chain is built from TRBV4-3 and TRBJ1-2, with D possibly matching TRBD1 (5 bases). Germline CDR1 is LGHNA and CDR2 is YSLEER. V was cut by 0 bases and J by 4 bases, with 9 bases left in between. The length of the CDR3 is 14 residues. The DNA for the CDR3 is TGCGCCAGCAGCCAAGATCGCAGGGTCTATGGCTACACCTTC. It translates to CASSQDRRVYGYTF.

This clone was counted a few times. This CDR3 reads CAISEVTSGRDTQYF. CDR3 DNA sequence: TGTGCCATCAGTGAGGTGACTAGCGGGAGGGATACGCAGTATTTT. V usage is TRBV10-3 and J usage is TRBJ2-3, with 13 bases lining up with TRBD2. Trimming removed 2 bases from V and 6 bases from J; junction bases left unmatched: 2. Germline V gene sequence: CDR1 ENHRY, CDR2 SYGVKD. The CDR3 is 15 residues long.

This sequence joins TRBV6-1 and TRBJ1-2; possibly TRBD1 for D (6 bases). The V end lost 4 bases, the J end lost 3 bases, and 12 bases lay between the germline ends. The CDR3 spans 14 residues. Germline-derived CDR1 and CDR2 are MNHNS and SASEGT. CDR3 region: CASSGRQDYYGYTF. The CDR3 region has the DNA TGTGCCAGCAGTGGCCGACAGGACTACTATGGCTACACCTTC.

The chain recombines TRBV7-2 with TRBJ2-7; TRBD1 aligns across 7 bases. CDR3 size: 15 residues. Germline trimming cut 5 bases from V and 6 bases from J; bases unmatched to any gene: 13. From germline, CDR1 is SGHTA and CDR2 FQGNSA. The CDR3 reads CASSRDQGQFGEQYF. In DNA form, the CDR3 reads TGTGCCAGCAGCCGAGACCAGGGACAGTTCGGCGAGCAGTACTTC.

The V and J genes are TRBV28 and TRBJ1-2, with 11 bases lining up with TRBD1. Germline CDR1 MDHEN, CDR2 SYDVKM. V was pared by 3 bases and J by 6 bases, with 6 bases of the junction left unmatched. This CDR3 has 15 amino acids. This CDR3 is CASSFTGQGADGYTF. The CDR3 coding sequence is TGTGCCAGCAGTTTTACCGGACAGGGGGCCGATGGCTACACCTTC.

The V call is TRBV28, the J call TRBJ2-1; no clear D gene. Germline V CDR1 and CDR2: MDHEN, SYDVKM. This CDR3 comprises 12 residues. Trimming removed 3 bases from V and 4 bases from J, with 4 bases in between. CDR3 DNA sequence: TGTGCCAGCAGTTTCGGATACAATGAGCAGTTCTTC. Translation gives CASSFGYNEQFF. The variable domain in full, with the rest retrieved from reference TRBV28 and TRBJ2-1, is DVKVTQSSRYLVKRTGEKVFLECVQDMDHENMFWYRQDPGLGLRLIYFSYDVKMKEKGDIPEGYSVSREKKERFSLILESASTNQTSMYLCASSFGYNEQFFGPGTRLTVL.

The chain employs TRBV5-1 and TRBJ1-4; D remains ambiguous. V shed 0 bases and J shed 4 bases, with 16 bases lying between them. The CDR3 consists of 17 residues. The germline CDR1 and CDR2 sequences are SGHRS and YFSETQ. The CDR3 DNA sequence: TGCGCCAGCAGCTTGGTGTACCCCTCTAACAATAATGAAAAACTGTTTTTT. The encoded protein is CASSLVYPSNNNEKLFF.

The chain recombines TRBV7-2 with TRBJ2-7; 7 bases align to TRBD1. V was pared by 5 bases and J by 2 bases, with 9 bases of the junction left unmatched. This CDR3 region has 15 residues. Germline V gene data show CDR1 as SGHTA and CDR2 as FQGNSA. The CDR3 DNA reads as TGTGCCAGCAGCCGGGGACAGCCCCCAACCTACGAGCAGTACTTC. The encoded protein is CASSRGQPPTYEQYF.

This clone has just one count. The rearrangement links TRBV7-2 to TRBJ2-3, with a weak D call TRBD2 (5 bases). Germline V gene data show CDR1 as SGHTA and CDR2 as FQGNSA. V was shortened by 3 bases and J by 1 base, with 8 bases between the two germline ends. The CDR3 has 14 residues. The CDR3 nucleotides read TGTGCCAGCAGCTTGAGCGGAGGCACAGATACGCAGTATTTT. Translating it yields CASSLSGGTDTQYF.

CDR3 residues: CASSSQGAEETQYF. CDR3 DNA: TGTGCCAGCAGCTCCCAGGGGGCTGAGGAGACCCAGTACTTC. V is TRBV5-4 and J is TRBJ2-5, with 8 bases fitting TRBD1. V lost 3 bases, J lost 5 bases, and 6 bases stayed unmatched. Looked up from germline, CDR1 is SGHNT and CDR2 is YYREEE (reference sequence). The CDR3 totals 14 residues.

The chain joins TRBV4-1 to TRBJ1-3; weak D call: TRBD1 (5 bases). Trimming stripped 2 bases from V and 1 base from J, with 18 bases between. CDR3 length: 18 amino acids. Per the germline V gene, CDR1 is MGHRA and CDR2 is YSYEKL. The CDR3 nucleotides are TGCGCCAGCAGCCAACCCCGACAGAGTCCTAGTTCTGGAAACACCATATATTTT. As protein: CASSQPRQSPSSGNTIYF.

This clone came up a few times. V is TRBV9 and J is TRBJ1-6, with a possible D match to TRBD1 (5 bases). CDR1 and CDR2 (germline): SGDLS, YYNGEE. This CDR3 contains 14 residues. V lost 2 bases and J lost 6, with 9 bases in between. The CDR3 bases are TGTGCCAGCAGCGTTACGGGGCTTAATTCACCCCTCCACTTT. Residues: CASSVTGLNSPLHF.

The chain is built from TRBV4-3 and TRBJ2-1; no clear D. The CDR3 runs to 17 residues. Germline V CDR1 and CDR2: LGHNA, YSLEER. The V gene lost 0 bases and the J gene lost 4 bases, with 16 bases spanning the gap. As DNA, the CDR3 is TGCGCCAGCAGCCAAGATCTCAGGCAGGACCCTTACAATGAGCAGTTCTTC. Its translation is CASSQDLRQDPYNEQFF.

This chain joins TRBV4-3 and TRBJ1-3; maybe TRBD1 (5 bases). Germline-derived CDR1 and CDR2 are LGHNA and YSLEER. The V end was cut by 0 bases, the J end by 0 bases, with 9 bases between. The CDR3 has 16 residues. CDR3 in DNA: TGCGCCAGCAGCCAAGATCGGGGACCCTCTGGAAACACCATATATTTT. Protein product: CASSQDRGPSGNTIYF.

V is TRBV12-2 and J is TRBJ2-7; the D call in the table, TRBD1, was not verified against the DNA. TRBV12-2 is labeled a pseudogene. This CDR3 has 16 residues. CDR3 protein: CASRLAPQGKGYEQYF. Here the CDR3 DNA reads TGTGCAAGTCGCTTAGCGCCACAGGGGAAAGGTTACGAGCAGTACTTC.

This clone was picked up a small number of times. The rearrangement uses TRBV2 and TRBJ2-7, with D unclear. Germline V lookup: CDR1 SNHLY, CDR2 FYNNEI. The CDR3 length is 12 residues. V lost 7 bases, J lost 6 bases, and 13 bases lay in between. The DNA of the CDR3 is TGTGCCAGCACCCCTGTCAAGTTCGAGCAGTACTTC. Translation: CASTPVKFEQYF.

This clone came up once. The CDR3 loop is CASSFLLQGYTIYF. Written as DNA, the CDR3 is TGTGCCAGCAGCTTCCTACTCCAAGGGTACACCATATATTTT. This chain joins TRBV7-2 and TRBJ1-3; no clear D. In germline, CDR1 is SGHTA, CDR2 FQGNSA. V was cut by 3 bases and J by 8 bases, with 14 bases left in between. The CDR3 is 14 amino acids.

This chain connects TRBV11-2 to TRBJ1-1; D gene unclear. This CDR3 is built from 13 residues. V was shortened by 3 bases and J by 1 base, with 6 bases between the two germline ends. From germline, CDR1 is SGHAT and CDR2 FQNNGV. The CDR3 nucleotides are TGTGCCAGCAGCTTGGGCCCGAACACTGAAGCTTTCTTT. Translation gives CASSLGPNTEAFF.

This sequence joins TRBV4-1 and TRBJ2-2; perhaps TRBD1 as D (6 bases). Germline-derived CDR1 and CDR2 are MGHRA and YSYEKL. Trimming removed 1 base at V and 2 bases at J, with 11 bases between. The CDR3 sequence is 16 residues long. CDR3: CASSQVPQGNTGELFF. The CDR3 DNA reads as TGCGCCAGCAGCCAAGTCCCACAGGGAAACACCGGGGAGCTGTTTTTT.

V and J are TRBV28 and TRBJ2-2; 7 nucleotides match TRBD2. The CDR3 has 17 residues. Germline V gene data show CDR1 as MDHEN and CDR2 as SYDVKM. Trimming removed 4 bases from V and 6 bases from J; junction bases left unmatched: 14. The CDR3 DNA follows: TGTGCCAGCAGTTCGCCCCGCTCCGTAGCGGGCGCCGGGGAGCTGTTTTTT. Translated: CASSSPRSVAGAGELFF.

This sequence joins TRBV7-8 and TRBJ1-6; D might be TRBD1 (6 bases). V lost 1 base, J lost 8 bases, and 15 bases lay in between. CDR3 size: 16 residues. Per germline, CDR1 SGHVS and CDR2 FQNEAQ. CDR3 bases: TGTGCCAGCAGCTTAGTTCCCAGGACAGAGGATTCACCCCTCCACTTT. Protein product: CASSLVPRTEDSPLHF.

The chain uses TRBV11-2 and TRBJ1-5; D is ambiguous. Germline V gene data show CDR1 as SGHAT and CDR2 as FQNNGV. The CDR3 length is 13 residues. V gave up 5 bases and J gave up 6 bases, with 11 bases separating them. The CDR3 loop is CASSPGRGQPQHF. In nucleotides, the CDR3 is TGTGCCAGCAGCCCTGGACGGGGTCAGCCCCAGCATTTT.

The CDR3 sequence is CASQSVWDGSAKNIQYF. The CDR3 region has the DNA TGTGCCAGCCAAAGCGTATGGGATGGGTCGGCCAAAAACATTCAGTACTTC. The rearrangement uses TRBV28 and TRBJ2-4; unclear D gene. This CDR3 comprises 17 residues. CDR1 MDHEN and CDR2 SYDVKM come from the germline V gene. V was pared by 8 bases and J by 1 base, with 21 bases between.

The chain employs TRBV11-3 and TRBJ2-2; no reliable D call. Germline-derived CDR1 and CDR2 are SGHNT and YENEEA. V lost 2 bases, J lost 3 bases, and 10 bases lay in between. The CDR3 has 15 amino acids. CDR3 region: CASSLSPVDTGELFF. DNA of the CDR3: TGTGCCAGCAGCTTAAGTCCCGTGGACACCGGGGAGCTGTTTTTT.

A remark on this clone: Relative to the germline gene, one junction end is altered; a read error may explain this. The CDR3 sequence is CSVLTGQGASF. The DNA of the CDR3 is TGCAGCGTACTAACAGGACAGGGGGCCTCCTTC. The genes are TRBV29-1 and TRBJ1-2; 11 bases align to TRBD1. The CDR3 is 11 residues long. The germline V gene encodes CDR1 SQVTM and CDR2 ANQGSEA.

The chain uses TRBV7-2 and TRBJ1-2; 8 bases are shared with TRBD1. Germline V lookup: CDR1 SGHTA, CDR2 FQGNSA. V dropped 4 bases and J dropped 4; count of bases not matched to a gene: 8. The CDR3 is 15 amino acids. The CDR3 bases are TGTGCCAGCAGCTCCCAGGGGGCGGCGGGCTATGGCTACACCTTC. This encodes CASSSQGAAGYGYTF.